One sample yielded the 26 T cell receptor beta chains listed below, sequenced in a study of shared clonotypes between healthy human individuals (dated by TCRdb to 2020 to 2022). Libraries were constructed by the immunoSEQ multiplex PCR assay. As stored in TCRdb, this immuneACCESS dataset retains in-frame rearrangements with V and J assigned. A fraction of the clones does not appear; measured against another copy, unresolved V genes explain less than half of the discrepancy, and the remainder lacks a known reason. For this sample the table gives 1.4 million or so clones, of which 97% to 99% were detected only once. Over 0.3% of the sample lies in the top ten. Sequenced sample: naive CD4+ T cells sorted from blood. The cell subset or site label, read with the paper, signifies: CD45RA+ positively selected. These receptors all stem from a man younger than 40 in good health.

This clone was seen a single time. This rearrangement joins TRBV5-6 to TRBJ1-4, with D perhaps matching TRBD1 (5 bases). Deletions cut 1 base from V and 6 bases from J, with 13 bases between. Germline loops: CDR1 SGHDT, CDR2 YYEEEE. This CDR3 has 15 amino acids. CDR3 sequence: CASSLLGEKDEKLFF. As DNA, the CDR3 is TGTGCCAGCAGCTTGCTAGGGGAGAAGGATGAAAAACTGTTTTTT. Full variable domain (outside the CDR3, taken from reference TRBV5-6 and TRBJ1-4): DAGVTQSPTHLIKTRGQQVTLRCSPKSGHDTVSWYQQALGQGPQFIFQYYEEEERQRGNFPDRFSGHQFPNYSSELNVNALLLGDSALYLCASSLLGEKDEKLFFGSGTQLSVL.

This clone was observed once. J is TRBJ1-5 and V is TRBV19; 8 nucleotides line up with TRBD1. The CDR3 is 15 amino acids. With V trimmed by 4 bases and J by 1 base, 3 bases remained unmatched. Germline V gives CDR1 LNHDA, CDR2 SQIVND (reference sequence). The CDR3 loop reads CASSKRTGSNQPQHF. The CDR3 nucleotides read TGTGCCAGTAGTAAAAGGACAGGGAGCAATCAGCCCCAGCATTTT.

The chain couples TRBV5-1 to TRBJ1-2, with TRBD1 identical over 10 bases. Unmatched junction bases numbered 16, after V lost 0 bases and J lost 5 bases. Germline CDR1 is SGHRS and CDR2 is YFSETQ. The CDR3 extends over 19 amino acids. CDR3: CASSLGPGTGDGRGYGYTF. Written as DNA, the CDR3 is TGCGCCAGCAGCTTGGGTCCCGGGACAGGGGACGGAAGGGGTTATGGCTACACCTTC.

The CDR3 loop is CASSLTGGPYNYGYTF. The CDR3 region has the DNA TGCGCCAGCAGCCTGACAGGGGGGCCCTACAACTATGGCTACACCTTC. This chain connects TRBV23-1 to TRBJ1-2; 9 bases map to TRBD1. TRBV23-1 is recorded as an ORF, its role being uncertain. J lost 2 bases, V lost 6 bases, and 10 bases had no gene match. The CDR3 is 16 residues long.

This clone was counted a single time. This rearrangement joins TRBV5-6 to TRBJ1-5; TRBD1 aligns across 8 bases. The CDR3 totals 15 residues. Germline V gives CDR1 SGHDT, CDR2 YYEEEE. Losses at the gene ends were 2 bases for V and 7 bases for J; bases not matched to a gene: 8. This CDR3 reads CASSLRGQGAQPQHF. The CDR3, as DNA: TGTGCCAGCAGCTTAAGGGGTCAGGGGGCACAGCCCCAGCATTTT.

The chain uses TRBV27 and TRBJ2-5; the D is unclear. The germline V gene encodes CDR1 MNHEY and CDR2 SMNVEV (reference sequence). There are 13 residues in the CDR3. V was pared by 2 bases and J by 5 bases, with 9 bases between. The CDR3 region is CASSLKRRETQYF. The CDR3 DNA reads as TGTGCCAGCAGTTTAAAAAGACGGGAGACCCAGTACTTC.

The rearrangement uses TRBV29-1 and TRBJ1-2; D is possibly TRBD1 (6 bases). The CDR3 has 11 amino acids. Germline CDR1 reads SQVTM; CDR2 reads ANQGSEA. Trimming took off 8 bases at V and 6 bases at J, with 13 bases between the two ends. CDR3 region: CSSGGGDGYTF. As DNA, the CDR3 is TGCAGCTCCGGGGGGGGCGATGGCTACACCTTC.

V and J are TRBV6-6 and TRBJ1-1, with 7 nucleotides matching TRBD1. J gave up 8 bases and V 6 bases, and 15 bases lay outside the gene matches. Germline V gene lookup returns CDR1 MNHNY and CDR2 SVGAGI (reference sequence). The CDR3 covers 15 residues. In DNA, the CDR3 is TGTGCCAGCAGCAACAATCATGAGCAGACAGGGGAAGCTTTCTTT. The encoded protein is CASSNNHEQTGEAFF.

The CDR3 DNA reads as TGTGCCAGCAGCTCCGTTAAAGGCGGTAGCGGGAGCTACGAGCAGTACTTC. Protein sequence: CASSSVKGGSGSYEQYF. V is TRBV11-2 and J is TRBJ2-7; 9 bases fit TRBD2. V lost 4 bases and J lost 3; bases outside the gene matches: 13. The CDR3 has 17 residues. The V gene's germline CDR1 is SGHAT and CDR2 FQNNGV.

This chain joins TRBV7-6 and TRBJ1-2, with D possibly being TRBD1 (6 bases). In germline, CDR1 is SGHVS, CDR2 FNYEAQ. This CDR3 spans 16 amino acids. Trimming cost V 1 base and J 9 bases, with 21 bases left between them. CDR3 coding DNA: TGTGCCAGCAGCTTAGGTGGGGGCGACAGATACTCCCGCTACACCTTC. Its protein product is CASSLGGGDRYSRYTF.

The sample holds one count of this clone. V is TRBV10-3 and J is TRBJ1-2; TRBD1 is a possible D gene (6 bases). This CDR3 spans 17 amino acids. V lost 6 bases to trimming and J lost 0 bases, with 20 bases between them. Germline CDR1 and CDR2: ENHRY and SYGVKD. CDR3 protein: CAIRKQGNSDTNYGYTF. The CDR3 nucleotides read TGTGCCATCAGAAAACAGGGAAACTCTGATACTAACTATGGCTACACCTTC.

V is TRBV4-3 and J is TRBJ2-3; D perhaps matches TRBD2 (5 bases). The germline gives CDR1 LGHNA, CDR2 YSLEER. The CDR3 is 15 residues long. V shed 0 bases and J shed 5 bases, with 12 bases lying between them. DNA for the CDR3: TGCGCCAGCAGCCAAGAGGGCCAGGACTTAGATACGCAGTATTTT. Translating it yields CASSQEGQDLDTQYF.

This sequence joins TRBV21-1 and TRBJ2-2; the table gives TRBD1 as D, unverified against the DNA. TRBV21-1 counts as a pseudogene. This CDR3 spans 13 amino acids. The CDR3 nucleotides are TGTGCCAGCAGAATCAGGGGCACCGGGGAGCTGTTTTTT. It encodes CASRIRGTGELFF.

This chain connects TRBV7-2 to TRBJ1-2; the D is unclear. The germline gives CDR1 SGHTA, CDR2 FQGNSA. Trimming removed 5 bases at V and 6 bases at J, with 16 bases between. The CDR3 contains 14 residues. CDR3 sequence: CASSLAASRDGYTF. Here the CDR3 DNA reads TGTGCCAGCAGCCTGGCGGCCTCCCGGGATGGCTACACCTTC.

The genes are TRBV27 and TRBJ2-1; TRBD2 aligns across 9 bases. Germline V gene lookup returns CDR1 MNHEY and CDR2 SMNVEV (reference sequence). CDR3 length: 16 amino acids. Germline trimming cut 5 bases from V and 8 bases from J; bases unmatched to any gene: 13. The CDR3 region is CASSPLAGVITDEQFF. The CDR3 DNA sequence: TGTGCCAGCAGTCCTTTAGCGGGAGTCATTACTGATGAGCAGTTCTTC.

This clone was seen more than once but under ten times. The chain links TRBV5-1 to TRBJ1-1; possibly TRBD1 for D (5 bases). The CDR3 runs 13 residues. V was shortened by 2 bases and J by 1 base, with 6 bases between the two germline ends. The germline V gene encodes CDR1 SGHRS and CDR2 YFSETQ. Written as DNA, the CDR3 is TGCGCCAGCAGCTTAAGGGGGAACACTGAAGCTTTCTTT. Translation: CASSLRGNTEAFF.

This sequence joins TRBV5-5 and TRBJ1-1; the D is unclear. Germline V CDR1 and CDR2: SGHKS, YYEKEE (reference sequence). The CDR3 spans 14 residues. V was pared by 1 base and J by 0 bases, with 7 bases between. CDR3: CASSLNVMNTEAFF. The DNA for the CDR3 is TGTGCCAGCAGCTTGAACGTCATGAACACTGAAGCTTTCTTT. Full variable domain (rest looked up from reference TRBV5-5 and TRBJ1-1): DAGVTQSPTHLIKTRGQQVTLRCSPISGHKSVSWYQQVLGQGPQFIFQYYEKEERGRGNFPDRFSARQFPNYSSELNVNALLLGDSALYLCASSLNVMNTEAFFGQGTRLTVV.

The chain uses TRBV5-1 and TRBJ2-7, with 9 bases aligning to TRBD2. V shed 4 bases, J shed 2 bases, and the junction held 10 bases outside the gene matches. Per the germline V gene, CDR1 is SGHRS and CDR2 is YFSETQ. CDR3 length: 16 amino acids. CDR3 nucleotide sequence: TGCGCCAGCAGCCCGAGTCTAGCGGGACCTGCCTACGAGCAGTACTTC. Protein: CASSPSLAGPAYEQYF.

The J gene is TRBJ2-7, the V gene TRBV7-2; possibly TRBD1 for D (5 bases). Trimming removed 1 base at V and 4 bases at J, with 8 bases between. The CDR3 contains 13 residues. CDR1 and CDR2 from the germline V gene are SGHTA and FQGNSA. In nucleotides, the CDR3 is TGTGCCAGCAGCTTAGGCAGGGATTACGAGCAGTACTTC. Translated: CASSLGRDYEQYF. Drawing the rest from reference TRBV7-2 and TRBJ2-7, the complete variable domain is GAGVSQSPSNKVTEKGKDVELRCDPISGHTALYWYRQSLGQGLEFLIYFQGNSAPDKSGLPSDRFSAERTGGSVSTLTIQRTQQEDSAVYLCASSLGRDYEQYFGPGTRLTVT.

The chain links TRBV9 to TRBJ1-5; 7 nucleotides line up with TRBD1. The V gene's germline CDR1 is SGDLS and CDR2 YYNGEE. V shed 4 bases and J 5 bases; nucleotides not matched to a gene: 9. This CDR3 has 15 residues. Written as DNA, the CDR3 is TGTGCCAGCAGCACCTCGGACAGGAGGGATCAGCCCCAGCATTTT. It yields the protein CASSTSDRRDQPQHF.

The chain is built from TRBV9 and TRBJ2-2; 7 bases agree with TRBD2. Germline loops: CDR1 SGDLS, CDR2 YYNGEE. This CDR3 is 14 amino acids long. The ends lost 0 bases at V and 11 bases at J; junction bases unmatched: 7. CDR3 residues: CASSVAGGGLELFF. The DNA for the CDR3 is TGTGCCAGCAGCGTAGCGGGAGGCGGTCTTGAGCTGTTTTTT.

This chain links TRBV4-1 with TRBJ2-1, with D perhaps TRBD1 or TRBD2 (5 bases each). V lost 4 bases, J lost 3 bases, and 28 bases lay in between. Germline CDR1 reads MGHRA; CDR2 reads YSYEKL. The CDR3 runs 20 residues. This CDR3 reads CASSLPPPGQRLSVYNEQFF. In DNA form, the CDR3 reads TGCGCCAGCAGCCTTCCCCCCCCGGGGCAGCGACTATCCGTCTACAATGAGCAGTTCTTC.

The chain combines TRBV29-1 with TRBJ2-7; D not resolved. Germline V lookup: CDR1 SQVTM, CDR2 ANQGSEA. The CDR3 consists of 12 residues. V gave up 0 bases and J gave up 4 bases, with 7 bases separating them. The CDR3 loop is CSVEDPGYEQYF. Here the CDR3 DNA reads TGCAGCGTTGAAGATCCCGGGTACGAGCAGTACTTC.

The DNA of the CDR3 is TGCGCCAGCAGCTTTGGGGGGACCTATGGCTACACCTTC. Its translation: CASSFGGTYGYTF. The chain recombines TRBV5-1 with TRBJ1-2; D might be TRBD1 (5 bases). The V gene lost 2 bases and the J gene lost 4 bases, with 9 bases spanning the gap. In germline, CDR1 is SGHRS, CDR2 YFSETQ. The CDR3 has 13 amino acids. The full variable domain, with the rest looked up from reference TRBV5-1 and TRBJ1-2, is KAGVTQTPRYLIKTRGQQVTLSCSPISGHRSVSWYQQTPGQGLQFLFEYFSETQRNKGNFPGRFSGRQFSNSRSEMNVSTLELGDSALYLCASSFGGTYGYTFGSGTRLTVV.

The V gene is TRBV1, the J gene TRBJ1-1; the table gives TRBD1 as D, unverified against the DNA. TRBV1 is recorded as a pseudogene. This CDR3 region has 14 residues. Here the CDR3 DNA reads TGCACCAGCAAATACAGGGGGCTTAGCACTGAAGCTTTCTTT. This codes for CTSKYRGLSTEAFF.

This sequence joins TRBV9 and TRBJ2-5; no reliable D call. From germline, CDR1 is SGDLS and CDR2 YYNGEE. V lost 0 bases and J lost 7, with 10 bases in between. The CDR3 is made up of 13 amino acids. The DNA for the CDR3 is TGTGCCAGCAGCGTAGCTGGTATCGGGACCCAGTACTTC. Translating it yields CASSVAGIGTQYF.